These 19 T cell receptor beta chains came from one sample sequenced in a study of T cells in Graves' hyperthyroidism and ophthalmopathy. Amplification of TCR beta CDR3 regions used RNA as the template. The primer set for the first-round RT-PCR of the TCR CDR3 was HTBI. TCRdb itself ran the multiplex PCR reads through MiXCR, one entry per CDR3 protein. The repertoire includes about 520,000 distinct CDR3 sequences, around 24% of them detected once, and approximately 10% sits in the top ten. Sequenced material: blood. These receptors were taken from a woman in her thirties with Graves' ophthalmopathy.

This clonotype appeared many times. The gene calls are TRBV5-1 and TRBJ2-2; D call uncertain. The CDR3 runs to 15 residues. The V gene's germline CDR1 is SGHRS and CDR2 YFSETQ. The ends were cut back, 0 bases at V and 0 bases at J, with 6 bases in the middle. This CDR3 is CASSLAGPNTGELFF. CDR3 nucleotide sequence: TGCGCCAGCAGCTTGGCTGGTCCGAACACCGGGGAGCTGTTTTTT.

This sequence joins TRBV28 and TRBJ2-5; no clear D gene. The CDR3 spans 13 residues. From germline, CDR1 is MDHEN and CDR2 SYDVKM. V lost 5 bases to trimming and J lost 1 base, with 8 bases between them. The CDR3 reads CASSRPAQETQYF. CDR3 DNA: TGTGCCAGCAGTCGCCCGGCCCAAGAGACCCAGTACTTC.

This clonotype was seen a few times. The rearrangement uses TRBV6-1 and TRBJ1-2, with a tentative D call TRBD1 (5 bases). Germline lookup yields CDR1 MNHNS and CDR2 SASEGT. V gave up 8 bases and J gave up 7 bases, with 8 bases separating them. This CDR3 spans 10 amino acids. The chain's CDR3 is CASWGGGYTF. CDR3 bases: TGTGCCAGCTGGGGGGGTGGCTACACCTTC.

This clonotype was counted only a few times. The chain uses TRBV7-3 and TRBJ1-2; D is undetermined. The CDR3 length is 13 residues. Trimming removed 3 bases at V and 8 bases at J, with 13 bases between. The germline V gene has CDR1 SGHTA and CDR2 FQGTGA. CDR3 in amino acids: CASSFWGSEGYTF. The CDR3 DNA reads as TGTGCCAGCAGCTTTTGGGGTTCGGAAGGCTACACCTTC.

This chain joins TRBV6-5 and TRBJ1-3; D remains unclear. The CDR3 length is 16 residues. Germline lookup yields CDR1 MNHEY and CDR2 SVGAGI. V was cut by 0 bases and J by 0 bases, with 9 bases left in between. The CDR3 is CASSYSAGHSGNTIYF. The CDR3 DNA follows: TGTGCCAGCAGTTACTCGGCAGGCCACTCTGGAAACACCATATATTTT.

This clonotype came up many times. The chain recombines TRBV20-1 with TRBJ2-7; the D gene is possibly TRBD2 (6 bases). In germline, CDR1 is DFQATT, CDR2 SNEGSKA (reference sequence). The CDR3 has 12 amino acids. Trimming removed 0 bases from V and 7 bases from J, with 10 bases in between. CDR3 region: CSARDPGVEQYF. CDR3 DNA: TGCAGTGCTAGAGATCCGGGGGTTGAGCAGTACTTC.

The chain joins TRBV20-1 to TRBJ1-1; 7 nucleotides align to TRBD1. This CDR3 region has 14 residues. Looked up from germline, CDR1 is DFQATT and CDR2 is SNEGSKA (reference sequence). V was pared by 6 bases and J by 2 bases, with 9 bases of the junction left unmatched. The CDR3 nucleotides read TGCAGTGCGGGGGGACAGCGGACTAACACTGAAGCTTTCTTT. The encoded protein is CSAGGQRTNTEAFF.

The genes are TRBV12-3 or TRBV12-4 and TRBJ1-5; no clear D gene. There are 15 residues in the CDR3. V lost 6 bases to trimming and J lost 6 bases, with 18 bases between them. CDR3 residues: CASSPCGVVGQPQHF. CDR3 nucleotide sequence: TGTGCCAGCAGCCCGTGTGGGGTTGTAGGTCAGCCCCAGCATTTT.

The table lists this clonotype with many counts. V is TRBV7-8 and J is TRBJ1-2; D is ambiguous. The ends were cut back, 2 bases at V and 2 bases at J, with 6 bases in the middle. This CDR3 region has 13 residues. CDR1 and CDR2 (germline): SGHVS, FQNEAQ. For the CDR3, the DNA is TGTGCCAGCAGCTTATCACAGAACTATGGCTACACCTTC. This sequence encodes CASSLSQNYGYTF.

This clonotype was detected only a few times. The gene calls are TRBV7-9 and TRBJ2-7; TRBD2 matches 8 bases. This CDR3 region has 15 residues. Germline assignment: CDR1 SEHNR and CDR2 FQNEAQ (reference sequence). The J segment lost 4 bases and the V segment lost 4 bases, leaving 9 bases of the junction unmatched. CDR3: CASSYRTSGLYEQYF. The CDR3 nucleotides read TGTGCCAGCAGCTACCGAACTAGCGGCCTATACGAGCAGTACTTC.

This clonotype was seen repeatedly, ten times or more. This chain joins TRBV7-9 and TRBJ2-2, with TRBD1 matching over 7 bases. The CDR3 consists of 15 residues. Trimming removed 7 bases from V and 1 base from J; junction bases left unmatched: 6. Germline loops: CDR1 SEHNR, CDR2 FQNEAQ (reference sequence). This CDR3 is CASTPRTGNTGELFF. The CDR3 nucleotides read TGTGCCAGCACCCCCAGGACAGGGAACACCGGGGAGCTGTTTTTT.

This clonotype showed up many times. The rearrangement uses TRBV29-1 and TRBJ1-1; D gene unclear. The CDR3 sequence is 10 residues long. The germline CDR1 and CDR2 sequences are SQVTM and ANQGSEA. V lost 6 bases, J lost 3 bases, and 5 bases lay in between. The CDR3 DNA reads as TGCAGCGTGGGCGACACTGAAGCTTTCTTT. Translated, it gives CSVGDTEAFF.

This clonotype was counted ten times or more. The chain couples TRBV20-1 to TRBJ2-7; 8 nucleotides match TRBD2. Germline loops: CDR1 DFQATT, CDR2 SNEGSKA (reference sequence). The ends lost 0 bases at V and 0 bases at J; junction bases unmatched: 4. The length of the CDR3 is 15 residues. The CDR3 sequence is CSARDSGTNSYEQYF. The CDR3, as DNA: TGCAGTGCTAGAGATAGCGGGACCAACTCCTACGAGCAGTACTTC.

This clonotype was observed a few times. The V and J genes are TRBV3-1 and TRBJ2-7, with D possibly matching TRBD1 (6 bases). V dropped 1 base and J dropped 3 bases, with 13 bases sitting between them. Germline V lookup: CDR1 LGHDT, CDR2 YNNKEL (reference sequence). The length of the CDR3 is 15 residues. CDR3 nucleotides: TGTGCCAGCAGCCAAGGGCCAGGGGCCATCTACGAGCAGTACTTC. Protein sequence: CASSQGPGAIYEQYF.

In this sample, this clonotype turned up many times. The chain combines TRBV2 with TRBJ2-5; no clear D. CDR1 SNHLY and CDR2 FYNNEI come from the germline V gene. The CDR3 runs 15 residues. The V gene lost 2 bases and the J gene lost 0 bases, with 10 bases spanning the gap. The CDR3 nucleotides are TGTGCCAGCAGTGAAAATGGCCTAAACCAAGAGACCCAGTACTTC. This gives the protein CASSENGLNQETQYF.

J is TRBJ2-5 and V is TRBV12-3 or TRBV12-4; TRBD2 matches 12 bases. The J segment lost 2 bases and the V segment lost 2 bases, leaving 6 bases of the junction unmatched. The CDR3 consists of 17 residues. The chain's CDR3 is CASSLRLAGGEQETQYF. The CDR3 nucleotides are TGTGCCAGCAGTTTACGGCTAGCGGGAGGGGAACAAGAGACCCAGTACTTC.

There are many counts of this clonotype. This chain links TRBV27 with TRBJ1-2; tentatively, D is TRBD1 (6 bases). Trimming cost V 5 bases and J 6 bases, with 13 bases left between them. The V gene's germline CDR1 is MNHEY and CDR2 SMNVEV (reference sequence). The CDR3 runs 13 residues. CDR3 DNA sequence: TGTGCCAGCAGTCCGACAGGAATAGATGGCTACACCTTC. This translates into CASSPTGIDGYTF.

The V and J genes are TRBV12-3 or TRBV12-4 and TRBJ1-6; 8 bases fit TRBD1. V shed 5 bases, J shed 8 bases, and the junction held 5 bases outside the gene matches. The CDR3 is 14 residues long. The CDR3 spells CASSNTGGHSPLHF. The CDR3 DNA is TGTGCCAGCAGTAATACAGGGGGGCATTCACCCCTCCACTTT.

Details on this clonotype: The conserved phenylalanine or tryptophan normally closing the CDR3 is absent here, so this likely arose from a read error. This sequence joins TRBV5-8 and TRBJ2-7; 8 bases align to TRBD2. Germline V CDR1 and CDR2: SGHTS, YDEGEE. The CDR3 totals 15 residues. V shed 5 bases and J 1 base; nucleotides not matched to a gene: 8. As DNA, the CDR3 is TGTGCCAGCAGGTATACCGGGGGGGCATCCTACGAGCAGTACCTC. Amino acid sequence: CASRYTGGASYEQYL.